This T cell receptor beta chain stems from a study of response to subunit inactivated influenza vaccine. This clonotype was detected ten times or more. Its antigen is undetermined. The CDR3 spans 16 residues. Germline V CDR1 and CDR2: MNHEY, SVGEGT. The V gene lost 6 bases and the J gene lost 4 bases, with 19 bases spanning the gap. TCRdb processed the RT-PCR reads anew with MiXCR; each CDR3 protein has one entry. The sample holds 560,000 or so distinct CDR3 sequences; 7.6% are singletons and the top ten take over 10%. Regarding the study as a whole: It was the authors' suggestion that each seasonal influenza vaccination recruits few new T cells.

The sample in question was PBMCs from blood, obtained 23 months after vaccination. The TCR sequence derives from a man between 50 and 75 years old who received an inactivated influenza vaccine. J is TRBJ2-1 and V is TRBV6-2 or TRBV6-3; D unresolved. The chain's CDR3 is CASRPTGPLPYNEQFF. As DNA, the CDR3 is TGTGCCAGCAGACCGACCGGGCCTTTGCCTTACAATGAGCAGTTCTTC.